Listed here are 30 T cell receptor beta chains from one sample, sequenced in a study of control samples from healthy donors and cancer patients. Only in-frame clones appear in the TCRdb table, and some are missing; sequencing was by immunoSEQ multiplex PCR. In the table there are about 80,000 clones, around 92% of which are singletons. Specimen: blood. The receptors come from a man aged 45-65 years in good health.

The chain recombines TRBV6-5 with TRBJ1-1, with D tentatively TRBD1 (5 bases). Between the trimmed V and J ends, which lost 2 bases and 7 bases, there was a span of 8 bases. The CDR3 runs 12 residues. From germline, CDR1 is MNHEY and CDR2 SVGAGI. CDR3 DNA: TGTGCCAGCAGTTACCTGCAGGGTGAAGCTTTCTTT. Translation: CASSYLQGEAFF.

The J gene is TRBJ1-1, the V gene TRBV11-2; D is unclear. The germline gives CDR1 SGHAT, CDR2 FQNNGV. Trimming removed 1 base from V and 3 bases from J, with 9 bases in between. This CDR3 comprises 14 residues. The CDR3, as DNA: TGTGCCAGCAGCTTAGGAGGGCATGACACTGAAGCTTTCTTT. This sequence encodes CASSLGGHDTEAFF.

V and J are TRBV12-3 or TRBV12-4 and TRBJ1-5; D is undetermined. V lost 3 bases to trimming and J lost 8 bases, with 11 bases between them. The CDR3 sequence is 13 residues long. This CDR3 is CASSLTLIEPQHF. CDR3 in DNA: TGTGCCAGCAGTTTGACCCTGATAGAGCCCCAGCATTTT.

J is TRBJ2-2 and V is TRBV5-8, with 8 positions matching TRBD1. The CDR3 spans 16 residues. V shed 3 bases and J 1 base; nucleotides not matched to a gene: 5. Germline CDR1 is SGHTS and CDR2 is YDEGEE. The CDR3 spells CASSSGTGRNTGELFF. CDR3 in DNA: TGTGCCAGCAGCTCCGGGACAGGCCGGAACACCGGGGAGCTGTTTTTT.

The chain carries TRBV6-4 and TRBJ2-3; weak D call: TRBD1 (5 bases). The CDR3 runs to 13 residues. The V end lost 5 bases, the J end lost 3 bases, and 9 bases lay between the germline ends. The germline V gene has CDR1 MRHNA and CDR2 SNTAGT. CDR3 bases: TGTGCCAGCAGTCCCCAGGGTACAGATACGCAGTATTTT. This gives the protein CASSPQGTDTQYF.

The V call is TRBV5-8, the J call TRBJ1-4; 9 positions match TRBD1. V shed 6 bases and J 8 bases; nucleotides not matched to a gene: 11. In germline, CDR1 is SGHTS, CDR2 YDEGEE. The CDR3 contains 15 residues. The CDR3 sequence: CASTTGTGNKEKLFF. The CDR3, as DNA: TGTGCCAGCACAACCGGGACAGGGAACAAGGAAAAACTGTTTTTT.

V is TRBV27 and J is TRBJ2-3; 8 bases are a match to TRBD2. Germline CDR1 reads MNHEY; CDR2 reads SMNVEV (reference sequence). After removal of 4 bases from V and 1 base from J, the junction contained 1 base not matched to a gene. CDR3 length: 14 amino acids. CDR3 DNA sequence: TGTGCCAGCAGTTCGGGGGGGGGCACAGATACGCAGTATTTT. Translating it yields CASSSGGGTDTQYF.

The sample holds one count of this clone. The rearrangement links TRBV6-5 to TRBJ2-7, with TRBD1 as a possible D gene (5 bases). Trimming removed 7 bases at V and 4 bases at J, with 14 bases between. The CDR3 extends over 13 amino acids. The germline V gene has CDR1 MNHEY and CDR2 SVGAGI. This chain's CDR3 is CASTLRGKYEQYF. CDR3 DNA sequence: TGTGCCAGCACCCTAAGGGGCAAGTACGAGCAGTACTTC.

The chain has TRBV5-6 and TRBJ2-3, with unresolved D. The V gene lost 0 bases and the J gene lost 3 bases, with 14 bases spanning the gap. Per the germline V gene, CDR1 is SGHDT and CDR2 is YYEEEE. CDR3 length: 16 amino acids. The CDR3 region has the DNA TGTGCCAGCAGCTTGGAGGTCCTCGCCGCGACAGATACGCAGTATTTT. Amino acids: CASSLEVLAATDTQYF. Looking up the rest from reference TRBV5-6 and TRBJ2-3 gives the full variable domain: DAGVTQSPTHLIKTRGQQVTLRCSPKSGHDTVSWYQQALGQGPQFIFQYYEEEERQRGNFPDRFSGHQFPNYSSELNVNALLLGDSALYLCASSLEVLAATDTQYFGPGTRLTVL.

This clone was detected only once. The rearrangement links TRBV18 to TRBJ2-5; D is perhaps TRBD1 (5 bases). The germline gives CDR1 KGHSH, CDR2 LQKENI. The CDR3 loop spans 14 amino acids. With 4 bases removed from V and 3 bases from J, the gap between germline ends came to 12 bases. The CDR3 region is CASSHLDTKETQYF. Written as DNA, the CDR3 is TGTGCCAGCTCACATCTGGACACGAAAGAGACCCAGTACTTC.

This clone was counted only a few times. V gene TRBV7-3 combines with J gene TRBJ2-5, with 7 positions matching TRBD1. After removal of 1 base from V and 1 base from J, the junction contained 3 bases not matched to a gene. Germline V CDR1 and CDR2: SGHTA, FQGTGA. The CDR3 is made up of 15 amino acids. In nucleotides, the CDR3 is TGTGCCAGCAGCTTAAATAAGGGGGCCCAAGAGACCCAGTACTTC. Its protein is CASSLNKGAQETQYF.

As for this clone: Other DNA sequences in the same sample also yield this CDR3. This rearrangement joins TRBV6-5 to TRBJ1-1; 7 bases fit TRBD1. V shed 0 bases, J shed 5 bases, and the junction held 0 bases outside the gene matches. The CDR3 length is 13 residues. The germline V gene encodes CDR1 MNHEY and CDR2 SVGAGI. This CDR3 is CASSYSRGTEAFF. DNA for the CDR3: TGTGCCAGCAGTTACTCCAGGGGGACTGAAGCTTTCTTT.

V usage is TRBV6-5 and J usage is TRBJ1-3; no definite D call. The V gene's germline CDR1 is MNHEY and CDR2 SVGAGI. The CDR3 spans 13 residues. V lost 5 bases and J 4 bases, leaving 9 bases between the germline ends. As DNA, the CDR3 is TGTGCCAGCAGTAGAGAAAAGGGAAACACCATATATTTT. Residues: CASSREKGNTIYF.

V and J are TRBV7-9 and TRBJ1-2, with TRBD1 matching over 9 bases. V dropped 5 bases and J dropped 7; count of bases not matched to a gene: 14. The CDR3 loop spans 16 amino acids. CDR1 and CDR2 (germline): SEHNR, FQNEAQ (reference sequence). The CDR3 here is CASSPSDRGHTGGYTF. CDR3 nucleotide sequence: TGTGCCAGCAGCCCTTCGGACAGGGGACATACCGGTGGCTACACCTTC.

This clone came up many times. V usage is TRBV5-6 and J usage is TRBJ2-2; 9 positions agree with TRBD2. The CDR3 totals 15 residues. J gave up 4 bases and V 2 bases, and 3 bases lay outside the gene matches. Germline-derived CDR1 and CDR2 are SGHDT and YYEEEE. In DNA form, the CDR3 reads TGTGCCAGCAGCTTAGGCGGGGGGGCCACCGGGGAGCTGTTTTTT. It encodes CASSLGGGATGELFF.

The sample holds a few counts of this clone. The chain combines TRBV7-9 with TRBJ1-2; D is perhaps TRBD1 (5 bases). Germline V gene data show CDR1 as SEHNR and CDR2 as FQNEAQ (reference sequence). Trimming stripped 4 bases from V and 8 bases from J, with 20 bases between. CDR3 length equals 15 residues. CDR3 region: CASSSARDVLEGYTF. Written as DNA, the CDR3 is TGTGCCAGCAGCTCGGCCCGGGACGTCCTAGAAGGCTACACCTTC.

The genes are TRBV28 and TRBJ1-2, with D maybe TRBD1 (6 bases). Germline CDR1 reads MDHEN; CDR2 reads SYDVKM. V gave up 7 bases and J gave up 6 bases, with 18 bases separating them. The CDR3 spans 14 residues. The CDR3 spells CASIQGGKTHGYTF. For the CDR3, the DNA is TGTGCCAGCATCCAAGGGGGTAAGACCCATGGCTACACCTTC.

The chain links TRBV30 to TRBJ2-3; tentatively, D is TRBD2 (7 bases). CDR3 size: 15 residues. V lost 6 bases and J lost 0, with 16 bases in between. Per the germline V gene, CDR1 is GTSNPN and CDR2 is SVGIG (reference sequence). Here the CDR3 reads CACLRAGASTDTQYF. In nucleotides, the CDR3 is TGTGCCTGCCTCCGGGCGGGGGCTAGCACAGATACGCAGTATTTT.

CDR3 nucleotide sequence: TGTGCCAGCGGGAAGGAGGGGGCGCAGACAGATACGCAGTATTTT. As protein: CASGKEGAQTDTQYF. This chain links TRBV19 with TRBJ2-3, with a weak D call TRBD1 (7 bases). Per germline, CDR1 LNHDA and CDR2 SQIVND (reference sequence). V gave up 9 bases and J gave up 3 bases, with 19 bases separating them. The CDR3 contains 15 residues. The variable domain in full, with the rest retrieved from reference TRBV19 and TRBJ2-3, is DGGITQSPKYLFRKEGQNVTLSCEQNLNHDAMYWYRQDPGQGLRLIYYSQIVNDFQKGDIAEGYSVSREKKESFPLTVTSAQKNPTAFYLCASGKEGAQTDTQYFGPGTRLTVL.

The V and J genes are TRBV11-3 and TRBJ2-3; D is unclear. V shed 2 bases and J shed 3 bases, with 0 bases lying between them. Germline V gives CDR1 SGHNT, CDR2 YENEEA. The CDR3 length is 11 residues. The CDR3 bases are TGTGCCAGCAGCTTAACAGATACGCAGTATTTT. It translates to CASSLTDTQYF. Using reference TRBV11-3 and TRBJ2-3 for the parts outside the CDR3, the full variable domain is EAGVVQSPRYKIIEKKQPVAFWCNPISGHNTLYWYLQNLGQGPELLIRYENEEAVDDSQLPKDRFSAERLKGVDSTLKIQPAELGDSAVYLCASSLTDTQYFGPGTRLTVL.

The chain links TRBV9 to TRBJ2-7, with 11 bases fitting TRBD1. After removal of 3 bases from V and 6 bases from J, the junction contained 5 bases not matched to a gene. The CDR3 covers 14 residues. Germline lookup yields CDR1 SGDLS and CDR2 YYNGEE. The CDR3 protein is CASSAAGTGGEQYF. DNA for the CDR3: TGTGCCAGCAGCGCCGCCGGGACAGGGGGCGAGCAGTACTTC.

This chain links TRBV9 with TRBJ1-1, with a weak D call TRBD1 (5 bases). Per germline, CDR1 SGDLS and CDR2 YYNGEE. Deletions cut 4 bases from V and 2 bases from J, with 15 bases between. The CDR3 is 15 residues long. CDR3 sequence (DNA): TGTGCCAGCAGCCCTGGGACCCTCCACAACACTGAAGCTTTCTTT. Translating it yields CASSPGTLHNTEAFF.

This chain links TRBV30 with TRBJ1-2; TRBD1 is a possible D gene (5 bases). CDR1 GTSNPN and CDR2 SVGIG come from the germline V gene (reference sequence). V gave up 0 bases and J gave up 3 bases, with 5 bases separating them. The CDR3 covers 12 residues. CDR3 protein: CAWSVGDYGYTF. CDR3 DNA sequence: TGTGCCTGGAGTGTGGGGGACTATGGCTACACCTTC.

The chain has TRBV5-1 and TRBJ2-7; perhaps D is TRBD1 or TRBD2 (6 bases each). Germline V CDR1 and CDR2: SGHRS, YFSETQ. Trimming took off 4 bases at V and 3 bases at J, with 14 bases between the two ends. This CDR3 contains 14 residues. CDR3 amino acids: CASSPSGGHYEQYF. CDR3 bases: TGCGCCAGCAGCCCGTCTGGGGGGCACTACGAGCAGTACTTC. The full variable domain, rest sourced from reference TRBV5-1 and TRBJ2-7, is KAGVTQTPRYLIKTRGQQVTLSCSPISGHRSVSWYQQTPGQGLQFLFEYFSETQRNKGNFPGRFSGRQFSNSRSEMNVSTLELGDSALYLCASSPSGGHYEQYFGPGTRLTVT.

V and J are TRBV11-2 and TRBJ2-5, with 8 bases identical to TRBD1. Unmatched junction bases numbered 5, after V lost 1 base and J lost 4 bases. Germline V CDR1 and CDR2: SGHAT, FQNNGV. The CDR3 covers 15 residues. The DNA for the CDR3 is TGTGCCAGCAGCTTAGCTGCAGGGGGCTTAGAGACCCAGTACTTC. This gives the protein CASSLAAGGLETQYF.

The CDR3 DNA follows: TGTGCCAGCAGCGTAGCTAGCGGGGCCTCCCGCCGGACCCAGTACTTC. Its protein product is CASSVASGASRRTQYF. The chain links TRBV9 to TRBJ2-5; TRBD2 aligns across 9 bases. The CDR3 covers 16 residues. The germline gives CDR1 SGDLS, CDR2 YYNGEE. V trimming: 0 bases; J trimming: 7 bases; junction bases outside the gene matches: 10.

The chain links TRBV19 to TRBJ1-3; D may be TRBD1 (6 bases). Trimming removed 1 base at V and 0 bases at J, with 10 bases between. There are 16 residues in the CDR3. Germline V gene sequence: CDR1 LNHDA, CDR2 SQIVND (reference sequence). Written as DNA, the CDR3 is TGTGCCAGTAGTATAGGGACAGCAAACTCTGGAAACACCATATATTTT. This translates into CASSIGTANSGNTIYF.

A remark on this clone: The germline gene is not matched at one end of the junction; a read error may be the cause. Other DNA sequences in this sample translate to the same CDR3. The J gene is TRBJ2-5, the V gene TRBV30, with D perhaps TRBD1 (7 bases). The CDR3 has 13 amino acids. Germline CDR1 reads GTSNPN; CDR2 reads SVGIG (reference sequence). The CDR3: CAWSGGGWETQYF. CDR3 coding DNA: TGTGCTTGGAGTGGAGGGGGCTGGGAGACCCAGTACTTC.

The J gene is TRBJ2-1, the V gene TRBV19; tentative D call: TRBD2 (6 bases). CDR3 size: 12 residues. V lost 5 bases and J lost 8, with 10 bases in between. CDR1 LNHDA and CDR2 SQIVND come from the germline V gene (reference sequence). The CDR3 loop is CASSRDFYEQFF. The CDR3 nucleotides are TGTGCCAGTAGTCGGGACTTCTATGAGCAGTTCTTC.

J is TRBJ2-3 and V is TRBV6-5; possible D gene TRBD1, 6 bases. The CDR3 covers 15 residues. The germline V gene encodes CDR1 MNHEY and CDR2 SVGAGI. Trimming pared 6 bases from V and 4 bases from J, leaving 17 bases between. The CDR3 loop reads CASRVTGLLADTQYF. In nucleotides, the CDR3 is TGTGCCAGCAGGGTAACAGGGTTGTTGGCAGATACGCAGTATTTT.